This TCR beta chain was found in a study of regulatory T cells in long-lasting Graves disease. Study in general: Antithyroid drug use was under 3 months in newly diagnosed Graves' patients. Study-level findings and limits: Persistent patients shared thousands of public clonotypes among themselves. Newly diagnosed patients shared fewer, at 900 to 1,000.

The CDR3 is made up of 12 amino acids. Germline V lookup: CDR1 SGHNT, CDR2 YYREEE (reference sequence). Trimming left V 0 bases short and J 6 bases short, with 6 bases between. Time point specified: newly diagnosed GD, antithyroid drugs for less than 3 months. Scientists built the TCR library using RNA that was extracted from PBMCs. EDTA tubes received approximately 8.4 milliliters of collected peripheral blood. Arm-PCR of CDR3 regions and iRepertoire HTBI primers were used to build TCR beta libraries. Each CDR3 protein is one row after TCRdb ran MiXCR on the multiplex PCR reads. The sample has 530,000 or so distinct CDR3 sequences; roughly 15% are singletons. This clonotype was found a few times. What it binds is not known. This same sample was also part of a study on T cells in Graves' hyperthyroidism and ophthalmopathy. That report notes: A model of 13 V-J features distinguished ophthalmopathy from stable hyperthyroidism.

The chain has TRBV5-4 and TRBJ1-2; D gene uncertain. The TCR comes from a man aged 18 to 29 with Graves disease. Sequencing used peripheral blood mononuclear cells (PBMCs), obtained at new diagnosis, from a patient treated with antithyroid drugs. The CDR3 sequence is CASSLVGDGYTF. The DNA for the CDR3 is TGTGCCAGCAGCTTGGTTGGGGATGGCTACACCTTC.